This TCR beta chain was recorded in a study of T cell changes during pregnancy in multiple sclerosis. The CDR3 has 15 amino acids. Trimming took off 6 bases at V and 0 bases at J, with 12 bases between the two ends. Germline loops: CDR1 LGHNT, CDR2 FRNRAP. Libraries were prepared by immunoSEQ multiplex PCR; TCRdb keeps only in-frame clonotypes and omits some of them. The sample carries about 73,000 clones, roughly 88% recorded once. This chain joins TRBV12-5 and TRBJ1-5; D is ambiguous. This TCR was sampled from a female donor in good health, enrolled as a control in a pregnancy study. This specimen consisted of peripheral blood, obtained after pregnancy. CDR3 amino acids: CASGPVSYSNQPQHF. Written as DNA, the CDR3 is TGTGCTAGTGGCCCAGTCAGTTATAGCAATCAGCCCCAGCATTTT.